Below are 7 T cell receptor beta chains sequenced from a single sample in a study of cytomegalovirus exposure and HLA in healthy donors. Vbeta (60) and Jbeta (13) primers were used in the PCR. TCRdb keeps only in-frame clones here, not all; method: immunoSEQ multiplex PCR. Of about 130,000 clones listed, 80% were seen once; the top ten hold 1%. Sequencing used PBMCs. These receptors came from a middle-aged man in good health and CMV-seronegative.

V is TRBV15 and J is TRBJ2-7, with TRBD2 matching 8 bases. CDR1 and CDR2 from the germline V gene are LNHNV and YYDKDF (reference sequence). This CDR3 has 15 residues. After removal of 3 bases from V and 2 bases from J, the junction contained 6 bases not matched to a gene. The CDR3 DNA is TGTGCCACCAGCAGCCGTGCGGGGGGACCCTACGAGCAGTACTTC. Amino acids: CATSSRAGGPYEQYF. Drawing the rest from reference TRBV15 and TRBJ2-7, the complete variable domain is DAMVIQNPRYQVTQFGKPVTLSCSQTLNHNVMYWYQQKSSQAPKLLFHYYDKDFNNEADTPDNFQSRRPNTSFCFLDIRSPGLGDTAMYLCATSSRAGGPYEQYFGPGTRLTVT.

The chain has TRBV10-1 and TRBJ2-7; possibly TRBD2 for D (7 bases). Germline V gives CDR1 WNHNN, CDR2 SYGVQD (reference sequence). CDR3 length: 16 residues. V dropped 0 bases and J dropped 2 bases, with 14 bases sitting between them. The CDR3 loop is CASSESYGGPTYEQYF. The CDR3 region has the DNA TGCGCCAGCAGTGAGTCGTACGGGGGGCCTACCTACGAGCAGTACTTC.

The rearrangement joins TRBV2 to TRBJ1-5, with D perhaps matching TRBD1 (6 bases). With 5 bases removed from V and 4 bases from J, the gap between germline ends came to 15 bases. This CDR3 contains 15 residues. The germline gives CDR1 SNHLY, CDR2 FYNNEI. This chain's CDR3 is CASSPEGGSNQPQHF. The CDR3 nucleotides read TGTGCCAGCAGTCCAGAGGGGGGGTCGAATCAGCCCCAGCATTTT.

This chain links TRBV7-9 with TRBJ2-3; D may be TRBD2 (5 bases). The CDR3 consists of 16 residues. The germline CDR1 and CDR2 sequences are SEHNR and FQNEAQ (reference sequence). The germline V and J ends were trimmed by 4 bases and 0 bases, with 14 bases remaining between them. CDR3 loop: CASSSGSGTSTDTQYF. CDR3 coding DNA: TGTGCCAGCAGCTCAGGAAGCGGTACTAGCACAGATACGCAGTATTTT.

In its sample, this clone was seen a few times. The chain recombines TRBV7-2 with TRBJ2-1; 14 nucleotides agree with TRBD2. CDR1 and CDR2 (germline): SGHTA, FQGNSA. V dropped 1 base and J dropped 9; count of bases not matched to a gene: 5. The CDR3 sequence is 16 residues long. The CDR3 bases are TGTGCCAGCAGCTTAGTAGGGACTAGCGGGAGCAGTGAGCAGTTCTTC. Amino acid sequence: CASSLVGTSGSSEQFF.

V and J are TRBV5-1 and TRBJ2-5; the match to TRBD1 covers 11 bases. This CDR3 is built from 14 residues. Germline values: CDR1 SGHRS, CDR2 YFSETQ. V gave up 4 bases and J gave up 3 bases; unmatched junction bases: 2. CDR3 residues: CASSAGQGEETQYF. In DNA, the CDR3 is TGCGCCAGCAGCGCGGGACAGGGGGAAGAGACCCAGTACTTC.

This chain links TRBV10-2 with TRBJ2-7; TRBD1 is a possible D gene (7 bases). V was pared by 2 bases and J by 0 bases, with 17 bases between. CDR3 length: 17 residues. CDR1 is WSHSY, CDR2 SAAADI, per germline. The CDR3 spells CASSELEQGTPSYEQYF. CDR3 nucleotides: TGCGCCAGCAGTGAGCTGGAACAGGGGACTCCCTCCTACGAGCAGTACTTC.